The 18 T cell receptor beta chains below come from one sample, sequenced in a study of cytomegalovirus exposure and HLA in healthy donors listed by TCRdb under 2017. The library was generated by the immunoSEQ multiplex PCR assay. For the multiplex PCR, a mixture combining 60 forward primers for TCR Vbeta segments and 13 reverse primers for TCR Jbeta segments was used. This immuneACCESS table, as held by TCRdb, lists in-frame sequences with V and J called but not all clones. Of the missing ones, under half trace to an unresolved V gene in checked studies; the others have no known cause. This specimen's table enumerates fewer than 100,000 clones. The ten largest clones take up 0.58% of the sample. Sequenced: PBMCs. All receptors come from a man over 45 in good health and CMV-seronegative.

The rearrangement links TRBV19 to TRBJ1-5, with TRBD1 as a possible D gene (6 bases). Germline V gene data show CDR1 as LNHDA and CDR2 as SQIVND (reference sequence). V was trimmed by 7 bases and J by 2 bases, leaving 15 bases between them. The CDR3 has 15 amino acids. This CDR3 is CASMHQGGGNQPQHF. The CDR3 DNA reads TGTGCCAGTATGCATCAAGGGGGTGGCAATCAGCCCCAGCATTTT.

The chain uses TRBV25-1 and TRBJ1-1, with D unresolved. The CDR3 is 14 residues long. V shed 5 bases and J shed 2 bases, with 12 bases lying between them. CDR1 is MGHDK and CDR2 is SYGVNS in the germline V gene. This CDR3 is CASSKTSRNTEAFF. In DNA, the CDR3 is TGTGCCAGCAGTAAGACATCGCGTAACACTGAAGCTTTCTTT.

The chain couples TRBV7-2 to TRBJ1-3, with a weak D call TRBD1 (6 bases). The germline V gene encodes CDR1 SGHTA and CDR2 FQGNSA. This CDR3 comprises 16 residues. Trimming removed 5 bases from V and 9 bases from J, with 23 bases in between. The CDR3 loop reads CASSRFTQGSGTTIYF. CDR3 bases: TGTGCCAGCAGCCGATTTACCCAGGGGTCCGGGACCACCATATATTTT.

This chain joins TRBV10-1 and TRBJ1-6; D might be TRBD1 (6 bases). The CDR3 extends over 13 amino acids. V lost 4 bases, J lost 11 bases, and 12 bases lay in between. Germline CDR1 is WNHNN and CDR2 is SYGVQD (reference sequence). The CDR3 protein is CASSGQADAPLHF. As DNA, the CDR3 is TGCGCCAGCAGTGGACAGGCCGACGCACCCCTCCACTTT.

The chain couples TRBV2 to TRBJ2-7; D may be TRBD1 (5 bases). The CDR3 runs 12 residues. With 6 bases removed from V and 3 bases from J, the gap between germline ends came to 9 bases. Germline loops: CDR1 SNHLY, CDR2 FYNNEI. CDR3 loop: CASRGQNYEQYF. CDR3 DNA: TGTGCCAGCAGGGGGCAAAACTACGAGCAGTACTTC.

The chain is built from TRBV9 and TRBJ1-3; D not certain. With 0 bases removed from V and 0 bases from J, the gap between germline ends came to 25 bases. CDR3 length: 21 amino acids. The germline V gene encodes CDR1 SGDLS and CDR2 YYNGEE. Here the CDR3 reads CASSVGPLGIRISDSGNTIYF. The CDR3 region has the DNA TGTGCCAGCAGCGTAGGACCCCTAGGTATAAGGATTTCGGACTCTGGAAACACCATATATTTT.

A word on this clone: Other DNA variants within this sample encode the same CDR3. The rearrangement uses TRBV18 and TRBJ1-1; 7 bases are a match to TRBD1. Germline V gene lookup returns CDR1 KGHSH and CDR2 LQKENI. Trimming at V came to 3 bases and at J to 3 bases, leaving 4 bases not matched to a gene. The length of the CDR3 is 14 residues. Written as DNA, the CDR3 is TGTGCCAGCTCACCTAGGGGGCGCGACACTGAAGCTTTCTTT. Protein product: CASSPRGRDTEAFF.

This chain joins TRBV5-1 and TRBJ2-3, with D tentatively TRBD1 (5 bases). This CDR3 has 16 residues. V was cut by 4 bases and J by 0 bases, with 15 bases left in between. CDR1 and CDR2 (germline): SGHRS, YFSETQ. CDR3 bases: TGCGCCAGCAGCCCAATTCTTAGGGGCAGCACAGATACGCAGTATTTT. Its translation: CASSPILRGSTDTQYF.

The rearrangement joins TRBV27 to TRBJ1-1, with a possible D match to TRBD1 (5 bases). CDR3 length: 13 residues. Trimming removed 7 bases from V and 6 bases from J, with 15 bases in between. Germline values: CDR1 MNHEY, CDR2 SMNVEV (reference sequence). The CDR3 DNA follows: TGTGCCAGCAAAAGGCAGGGATGGGCTGAAGCTTTCTTT. It is translated as CASKRQGWAEAFF.

The J gene is TRBJ1-5, the V gene TRBV6-5, with 7 bases identical to TRBD1. Germline values: CDR1 MNHEY, CDR2 SVGAGI. The CDR3 loop spans 14 amino acids. Trimming removed 6 bases from V and 6 bases from J; junction bases left unmatched: 8. CDR3 sequence reads: CASSRQGSGQPQHF. The CDR3 DNA reads TGTGCCAGCAGCCGACAGGGTAGCGGTCAGCCCCAGCATTTT.

The chain joins TRBV7-9 to TRBJ1-4; D is perhaps TRBD1 (6 bases). Trimming took 5 bases from V and 4 from J, leaving 11 bases between them. Germline CDR1 and CDR2: SEHNR and FQNEAQ (reference sequence). This CDR3 contains 14 residues. CDR3 coding DNA: TGTGCCAGCAGCCCCGGACAGCATAATGAAAAACTGTTTTTT. It encodes CASSPGQHNEKLFF.

The gene calls are TRBV28 and TRBJ2-6, with a possible D match to TRBD2 (6 bases). The V gene's germline CDR1 is MDHEN and CDR2 SYDVKM. V lost 7 bases and J lost 1, with 8 bases in between. This CDR3 is 14 amino acids long. The DNA for the CDR3 is TGTGCCAGCATTGCGGGATCTGGGGCCAACGTCCTGACTTTC. Its translation is CASIAGSGANVLTF.

V gene TRBV28 combines with J gene TRBJ2-3, with 10 bases lining up with TRBD1. CDR1 and CDR2 from the germline V gene are MDHEN and SYDVKM. The CDR3 sequence is 18 residues long. V lost 5 bases to trimming and J lost 1 base; unmatched junction nucleotides: 12. The CDR3: CASSLWGQGPDGTDTQYF. CDR3 DNA: TGTGCCAGCAGTCTTTGGGGACAGGGGCCCGATGGCACAGATACGCAGTATTTT.

V gene TRBV9 combines with J gene TRBJ2-7; the match to TRBD2 covers 7 bases. CDR1 SGDLS and CDR2 YYNGEE come from the germline V gene. V gave up 0 bases and J gave up 2 bases; unmatched junction bases: 8. The CDR3 length is 16 residues. CDR3 bases: TGTGCCAGCAGCGTAGGAGAGGTGGCGGGGGCCTACGAGCAGTACTTC. Translated, it gives CASSVGEVAGAYEQYF.

This rearrangement joins TRBV11-2 to TRBJ2-1, with 14 bases that match TRBD2. The CDR3 is 17 residues long. Germline values: CDR1 SGHAT, CDR2 FQNNGV. V lost 0 bases to trimming and J lost 12 bases; unmatched junction nucleotides: 10. As DNA, the CDR3 is TGTGCCAGCAGCTTAGATCTAGGGACTAGCGGGGGTCTGGGGCAGTTCTTC. Residues: CASSLDLGTSGGLGQFF.

The chain employs TRBV12-5 and TRBJ2-2; 10 bases are a match to TRBD1. Germline CDR1 and CDR2: LGHNT and FRNRAP. The CDR3 has 15 amino acids. V was clipped by 5 bases and J by 5 bases; unmatched bases: 5. CDR3 amino acids: CASGGRGQGTGELFF. The CDR3 region has the DNA TGTGCTAGTGGTGGGCGGGGACAGGGGACCGGGGAGCTGTTTTTT.

This rearrangement joins TRBV9 to TRBJ1-1, with D tentatively TRBD1 (6 bases). In germline, CDR1 is SGDLS, CDR2 YYNGEE. The length of the CDR3 is 15 residues. V lost 2 bases and J 1 base, leaving 12 bases between the germline ends. DNA for the CDR3: TGTGCCAGCAGCGTGCTGACAGGAGCGAACACTGAAGCTTTCTTT. Its protein product is CASSVLTGANTEAFF.

This chain links TRBV19 with TRBJ1-5; D gene uncertain. The V gene's germline CDR1 is LNHDA and CDR2 SQIVND (reference sequence). V lost 3 bases, J lost 9 bases, and 6 bases lay in between. The length of the CDR3 is 11 residues. This CDR3 reads CASSISGPQHF. The DNA of the CDR3 is TGTGCCAGTAGTATTTCGGGGCCCCAGCATTTT.